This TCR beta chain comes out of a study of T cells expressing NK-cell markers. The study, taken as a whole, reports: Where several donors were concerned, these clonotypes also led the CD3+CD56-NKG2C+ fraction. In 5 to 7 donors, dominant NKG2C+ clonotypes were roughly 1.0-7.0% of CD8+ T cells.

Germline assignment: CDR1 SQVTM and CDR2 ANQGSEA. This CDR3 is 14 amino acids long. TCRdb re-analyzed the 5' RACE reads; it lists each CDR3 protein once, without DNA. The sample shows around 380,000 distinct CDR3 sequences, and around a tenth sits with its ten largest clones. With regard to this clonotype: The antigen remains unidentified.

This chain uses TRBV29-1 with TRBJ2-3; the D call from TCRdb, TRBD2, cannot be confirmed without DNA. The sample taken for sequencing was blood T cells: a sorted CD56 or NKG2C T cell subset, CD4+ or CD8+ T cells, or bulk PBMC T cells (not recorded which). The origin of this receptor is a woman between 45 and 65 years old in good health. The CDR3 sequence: CSVPGLAGGYTQYF.